Below are 2 T cell receptor beta chains sequenced from a single sample in a study of blood T cell repertoires in COVID-19. Data came from immunoSEQ multiplex PCR; TCRdb stores just in-frame clones and leaves some out. Among some 240,000 clones listed, around 90% were seen once. Sequencing was performed on peripheral blood. These receptors were collected from a woman aged 70-85 years with COVID-19, enrolled during active disease.

The genes are TRBV4-3 and TRBJ1-2; 9 nucleotides line up with TRBD1. J gave up 4 bases and V 4 bases, and 7 bases lay outside the gene matches. Germline V gene lookup returns CDR1 LGHNA and CDR2 YSLEER. This CDR3 comprises 15 residues. The CDR3 reads CASSRATTGGYGYTF. CDR3 DNA: TGCGCCAGCAGCCGAGCAACGACAGGGGGCTATGGCTACACCTTC.

The chain is built from TRBV6-5 and TRBJ1-2; 10 positions match TRBD1. CDR1 is MNHEY, CDR2 SVGAGI, per germline. This CDR3 comprises 15 residues. V was pared by 4 bases and J by 4 bases, with 6 bases of the junction left unmatched. This chain's CDR3 is CASSSPRDRGYGYTF. CDR3 in DNA: TGTGCCAGCAGTTCACCCCGGGACAGGGGCTATGGCTACACCTTC.